The sequence of this TCR beta chain was determined in a study of a mutant IDH1 vaccine in newly diagnosed glioma. Indicated time point: week 11, during vaccination. Every vaccination contained 300 ug of the mutant IDH1 20-mer peptide and was paired with topical imiquimod. Looked up from germline, CDR1 is LNHDA and CDR2 is SQIVND (reference sequence). The CDR3 covers 15 residues. The trim removed 6 bases at V and 1 base at J, leaving 4 bases unmatched. Concerning this clone itself: The antigen remains undetermined.

The method was immunoSEQ multiplex PCR; TCRdb's version includes in-frame clones alone and lacks a portion of them. The sample yields fewer than 35,000 clones, nearly 90% seen once. The TCR was taken from a man aged 18 to 30 with glioma. The sample here was PBMCs, taken from a glioma patient whose treatment included an IDH1 peptide vaccine. The rearrangement joins TRBV19 to TRBJ2-1; 9 nucleotides agree with TRBD2. The CDR3 DNA reads as TGTGCCAGTAGCCCCGCGGGAGGGTCCTACAATGAGCAGTTCTTC. Protein sequence: CASSPAGGSYNEQFF.